Here is one T cell receptor (beta chain) with its context. Antigen unknown. This sample is drawn from a study of glioma-infiltrating T cells after dendritic cell vaccination. Study outcomes and limitations: No direct clonality-survival link was found; a diverse polyclonal response may matter. Complete blood and tumor specimen sets were limited to few patients.

TCRB CDR3 was amplified from 2 ug genomic DNA or less. Assay used: immunoSEQ multiplex PCR; TCRdb lists only in-frame clones, some missing. The repertoire holds tens of thousands of clones, with 80% to 85% as singletons. Time point here: after dendritic cell vaccination, including at tumor progression/relapse. Selection required adequate fresh-frozen tumor tissue plus more than two years' survival data. Germline lookup yields CDR1 LNHDA and CDR2 SQIVND (reference sequence). This CDR3 contains 17 residues. Trimming took 0 bases from V and 7 from J, leaving 19 bases between them. Material: blood, obtained after dendritic cell vaccination. The TCR was taken from a human donor with glioblastoma. J is TRBJ1-5 and V is TRBV19; no definite D call. The CDR3 DNA sequence: TGTGCCAGTAGTATAGAGATGGGGAGGGCGGTTGGGCAGCCCCAGCATTTT. Protein sequence: CASSIEMGRAVGQPQHF.